The 20 T cell receptor beta chains below were found in one sample sequenced in a study of OX40 agonist ivuxolimab in advanced cancers. The data were produced by immunoSEQ multiplex PCR, yet TCRdb's version contains in-frame clones alone and is incomplete. The sample carries tens of thousands of clones, 91% recorded once. Source: CD4+ or CD8+ T cells sorted from blood, taken in a trial of the OX40 agonist ivuxolimab. The origin of the receptors is an adult with an advanced solid tumor such as melanoma, head and neck, liver or kidney cancer.

V and J are TRBV19 and TRBJ1-5, with TRBD1 as a possible D gene (6 bases). The V and J ends lost 3 bases and 4 bases respectively, with 7 bases between them. The V gene's germline CDR1 is LNHDA and CDR2 SQIVND (reference sequence). The CDR3 consists of 13 residues. The CDR3 nucleotides read TGTGCCAGTAGTATCAGGGGAAATCAGCCCCAGCATTTT. The encoded protein is CASSIRGNQPQHF.

The CDR3 nucleotides read TGTGCCAGCTCCCGCAAAACAGGGGGCACTGAAGCTTTCTTT. This translates into CASSRKTGGTEAFF. The chain has TRBV18 and TRBJ1-1; 8 bases fit TRBD1. J gave up 4 bases and V 6 bases, and 7 bases lay outside the gene matches. This CDR3 is 14 amino acids long. In germline, CDR1 is KGHSH, CDR2 LQKENI.

V and J are TRBV28 and TRBJ2-3, with D tentatively TRBD2 (7 bases). Trimming took 4 bases from V and 0 from J, leaving 17 bases between them. The CDR3 sequence is 17 residues long. Germline-derived CDR1 and CDR2 are MDHEN and SYDVKM. In DNA form, the CDR3 reads TGTGCCAGCAGTTATCCTTTAGGGGGGGCTAGCACAGATACGCAGTATTTT. It encodes CASSYPLGGASTDTQYF.

The rearrangement uses TRBV11-2 and TRBJ2-2, with D unclear. Germline V gene sequence: CDR1 SGHAT, CDR2 FQNNGV. This CDR3 has 15 amino acids. Trimming removed 4 bases from V and 0 bases from J, with 9 bases in between. CDR3 sequence (DNA): TGTGCCAGCAGCTACAGCAGCGCGAACACCGGGGAGCTGTTTTTT. Translating gives CASSYSSANTGELFF.

With regard to this clone: The germline gene is not matched at one end of the junction; a read error may be the cause. The chain joins TRBV5-3 to TRBJ2-5, with 9 bases fitting TRBD2. The end of the DNA is better explained by TRBJ2-7, so the J call may be wrong. TRBV5-3 is an ORF, and what it does is uncertain. CDR3 length equals 15 residues. In nucleotides, the CDR3 is TGTGCCAGCAGCTCTCTAGCGGGGAGCTCCTACGAGCAGTACTTC. Protein product: CASSSLAGSSYEQYF.

The chain has TRBV28 and TRBJ1-4, with D perhaps TRBD1 (5 bases). V was cut by 5 bases and J by 2 bases, with 9 bases left in between. CDR1 and CDR2 from the germline V gene are MDHEN and SYDVKM. This CDR3 spans 14 amino acids. In DNA, the CDR3 is TGTGCCAGCAGTGCGGGGGGGACTAATGAAAAACTGTTTTTT. Its translation: CASSAGGTNEKLFF. Supplemented by reference TRBV28 and TRBJ1-4, the full variable domain reads DVKVTQSSRYLVKRTGEKVFLECVQDMDHENMFWYRQDPGLGLRLIYFSYDVKMKEKGDIPEGYSVSREKKERFSLILESASTNQTSMYLCASSAGGTNEKLFFGSGTQLSVL.

As concerns this clone: This CDR3 is also generated by other DNA sequences in the sample. The chain joins TRBV5-1 to TRBJ2-3; D ambiguous. The CDR3 extends over 13 amino acids. Germline V gene sequence: CDR1 SGHRS, CDR2 YFSETQ. The ends were cut back, 2 bases at V and 0 bases at J, with 4 bases in the middle. The CDR3 region is CASSFGSTDTQYF. CDR3 in DNA: TGCGCCAGCAGCTTCGGGAGCACAGATACGCAGTATTTT.

The V gene is TRBV28, the J gene TRBJ2-5; 11 bases are shared with TRBD2. In germline, CDR1 is MDHEN, CDR2 SYDVKM. The V gene end was trimmed by 5 bases and the J gene end by 7 bases; junction bases not matched to a gene: 12. The CDR3 totals 16 residues. This CDR3 reads CASSPITSGSEVTQYF. CDR3 nucleotides: TGTGCCAGCAGTCCTATTACTAGCGGGAGTGAAGTGACCCAGTACTTC.

The chain carries TRBV5-1 and TRBJ2-6; no reliable D call. Germline CDR1 and CDR2: SGHRS and YFSETQ. Trimming left V 7 bases short and J 7 bases short, with 21 bases between. The CDR3 loop spans 16 amino acids. Here the CDR3 DNA reads TGCGCCAGCCGAAAAGGCGAACAGCCCCTCGCCAACGTCCTGACTTTC. This gives the protein CASRKGEQPLANVLTF.

This clone has a single count. The chain joins TRBV14 to TRBJ2-7; D is undetermined. The CDR3 is 15 amino acids. V lost 4 bases and J 1 base, leaving 14 bases between the germline ends. Germline values: CDR1 SGHDN, CDR2 FVKESK. CDR3 protein: CASSRMQTLSYEQYF. In nucleotides, the CDR3 is TGTGCCAGCAGCCGGATGCAGACGTTATCCTACGAGCAGTACTTC.

This chain uses TRBV6-6 with TRBJ1-3; D is uncertain. Trimming left V 7 bases short and J 3 bases short, with 16 bases between. Looked up from germline, CDR1 is MNHNY and CDR2 is SVGAGI (reference sequence). The CDR3 loop spans 15 amino acids. The CDR3 DNA reads TGTGCCAGCATCCCGACTCTGCTGGGTGGAAACACCATATATTTT. Protein product: CASIPTLLGGNTIYF.

The V gene is TRBV6-1, the J gene TRBJ1-2, with TRBD1 identical over 8 bases. The length of the CDR3 is 14 residues. The germline CDR1 and CDR2 sequences are MNHNS and SASEGT. Unmatched junction bases numbered 5, after V lost 0 bases and J lost 8 bases. The CDR3 DNA follows: TGTGCCAGCAGTGAAGCGAGGACAGGGCTGGGCTACACCTTC. It encodes CASSEARTGLGYTF.

The chain recombines TRBV7-9 with TRBJ1-1, with TRBD1 identical over 8 bases. This CDR3 region has 15 residues. After removal of 3 bases from V and 0 bases from J, the junction contained 3 bases not matched to a gene. Germline CDR1 is SEHNR and CDR2 is FQNEAQ (reference sequence). The CDR3 here is CASSFRTGMNTEAFF. For the CDR3, the DNA is TGTGCCAGCAGCTTCCGGACAGGGATGAACACTGAAGCTTTCTTT.

The chain uses TRBV5-4 and TRBJ2-7, with a possible D match to TRBD1 (6 bases). Germline-derived CDR1 and CDR2 are SGHNT and YYREEE (reference sequence). This CDR3 region has 15 residues. V was shortened by 4 bases and J by 4 bases, with 18 bases between the two germline ends. In DNA, the CDR3 is TGTGCCAGCAGCCCCGCCCGGCAGGGGCTTTACGAGCAGTACTTC. Its translation: CASSPARQGLYEQYF.

J is TRBJ2-1 and V is TRBV28, with D perhaps matching TRBD2 (6 bases). CDR3 size: 16 residues. Germline V CDR1 and CDR2: MDHEN, SYDVKM. V was pared by 2 bases and J by 0 bases, with 11 bases between. Written as DNA, the CDR3 is TGTGCCAGCAGTTTACCTAGCGCCAGCTCCTACAATGAGCAGTTCTTC. Translation: CASSLPSASSYNEQFF. Full variable domain (rest looked up from reference TRBV28 and TRBJ2-1): DVKVTQSSRYLVKRTGEKVFLECVQDMDHENMFWYRQDPGLGLRLIYFSYDVKMKEKGDIPEGYSVSREKKERFSLILESASTNQTSMYLCASSLPSASSYNEQFFGPGTRLTVL.

This clone showed up just once. The J gene is TRBJ1-2, the V gene TRBV6-5; D is uncertain. There are 15 residues in the CDR3. With 6 bases removed from V and 4 bases from J, the gap between germline ends came to 18 bases. Germline values: CDR1 MNHEY, CDR2 SVGAGI. DNA for the CDR3: TGTGCCAGCAGATACGACCTGACGCGAGGCTATGGCTACACCTTC. It translates to CASRYDLTRGYGYTF.

This chain joins TRBV5-6 and TRBJ2-2; a possible D gene is TRBD2 (6 bases). V was clipped by 4 bases and J by 5 bases, with 12 bases between them. The CDR3 length is 14 residues. CDR1 is SGHDT, CDR2 YYEEEE, per germline. The CDR3 coding sequence is TGTGCCAGCAGCCCCCCGACTAGAACCGGGGAGCTGTTTTTT. This translates into CASSPPTRTGELFF.

The count of this clone is one. This CDR3 reads CASRQGNQPQHF. In nucleotides, the CDR3 is TGTGCCAGCAGACAGGGAAATCAGCCCCAGCATTTT. This chain links TRBV6-4 with TRBJ1-5, with a weak D call TRBD1 (6 bases). V gave up 6 bases and J gave up 4 bases, with 7 bases separating them. Germline V gene lookup returns CDR1 MRHNA and CDR2 SNTAGT. The CDR3 is 12 amino acids.

The chain recombines TRBV19 with TRBJ2-7; 9 bases are a match to TRBD2. This CDR3 region has 13 residues. V lost 10 bases and J lost 0; bases outside the gene matches: 4. Germline V CDR1 and CDR2: LNHDA, SQIVND (reference sequence). CDR3 loop: CATRAGGSYEQYF. DNA for the CDR3: TGTGCCACTAGAGCGGGGGGCTCCTACGAGCAGTACTTC.

The V gene is TRBV7-9, the J gene TRBJ2-3; perhaps TRBD2 as D (5 bases). The CDR3 runs to 14 residues. From germline, CDR1 is SEHNR and CDR2 FQNEAQ (reference sequence). V dropped 4 bases and J dropped 2 bases, with 10 bases sitting between them. The CDR3 reads CASSWSGPTDTQYF. CDR3 sequence (DNA): TGTGCCAGCAGCTGGAGCGGCCCCACAGATACGCAGTATTTT. The complete variable domain, with remaining parts taken from reference TRBV7-9 and TRBJ2-3, reads DTGVSQNPRHKITKRGQNVTFRCDPISEHNRLYWYRQTLGQGPEFLTYFQNEAQLEKSRLLSDRFSAERPKGSFSTLEIQRTEQGDSAMYLCASSWSGPTDTQYFGPGTRLTVL.